This T cell receptor (beta chain) appears in the sequencing data of a study of T cells in Graves' hyperthyroidism and ophthalmopathy. Study observations and caveats: Blood also contained most expanded thyroid clonotypes above 0.001.

The length of the CDR3 is 15 residues. V was pared by 4 bases and J by 2 bases, with 6 bases of the junction left unmatched. The germline gives CDR1 SGHRS, CDR2 YFSETQ. For Graves' hyperthyroidism to be stable, ophthalmopathy could not progress within 18 months. Exclusion criteria comprised uncontrolled infection, other autoimmune disease, pregnancy or lactation. The table lists this clonotype with many counts. Its antigen is not known. RNA transcripts were the template for amplifying TCR beta CDR3 regions. The study used the HTBI primer set for a first-round RT-PCR of the TCR CDR3. TCRdb analysed the multiplex PCR reads with MiXCR anew, one entry per CDR3 protein. The sample lists under 550,000 distinct CDR3 sequences, roughly an eighth occurring once.

The sequenced sample consisted of blood. This clonotype was sampled from a young woman with Graves' hyperthyroidism. The chain carries TRBV5-1 and TRBJ2-3, with 8 bases lining up with TRBD2. The CDR3 nucleotides are TGCGCCAGCAGCCGGGGGACTAGTCTCACAGATACGCAGTATTTT. Its translation: CASSRGTSLTDTQYF. The whole variable domain, remainder taken from reference TRBV5-1 and TRBJ2-3, is KAGVTQTPRYLIKTRGQQVTLSCSPISGHRSVSWYQQTPGQGLQFLFEYFSETQRNKGNFPGRFSGRQFSNSRSEMNVSTLELGDSALYLCASSRGTSLTDTQYFGPGTRLTVL.